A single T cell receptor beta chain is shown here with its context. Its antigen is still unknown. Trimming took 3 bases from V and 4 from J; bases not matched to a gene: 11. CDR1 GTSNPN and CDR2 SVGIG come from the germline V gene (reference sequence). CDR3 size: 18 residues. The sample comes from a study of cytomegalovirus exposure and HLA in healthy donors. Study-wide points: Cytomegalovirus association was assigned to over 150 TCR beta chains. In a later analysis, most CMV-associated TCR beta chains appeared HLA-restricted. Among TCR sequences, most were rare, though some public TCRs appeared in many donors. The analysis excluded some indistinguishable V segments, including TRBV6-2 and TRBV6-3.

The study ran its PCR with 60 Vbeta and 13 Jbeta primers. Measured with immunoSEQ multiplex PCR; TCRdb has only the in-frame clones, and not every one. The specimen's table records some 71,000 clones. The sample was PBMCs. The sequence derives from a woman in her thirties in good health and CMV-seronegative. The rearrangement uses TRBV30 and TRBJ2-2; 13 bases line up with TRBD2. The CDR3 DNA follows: TGTGCCTGGAGGCTGGGACTAGCGGGACCCCGGGGCACCGGGGAGCTGTTTTTT. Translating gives CAWRLGLAGPRGTGELFF.